This T cell receptor (beta chain) was captured by sequencing in a study of molecular identifiers for immune sequencing clone quantification. The study, taken as a whole, reports: Whereas clones above 20 RNA copies held under 1% of naive-cell molecules, they held over 98% of effector molecules.

This clonotype was seen a handful of times. Its antigen is as yet unknown. Trimming left V 1 base short and J 5 bases short, with 16 bases between. CDR1 LGHNA and CDR2 YNFKEQ come from the germline V gene. The CDR3 sequence is 16 residues long. Methods described previously were used for bulk TCR libraries, and listed TCR primers were applied. TCRdb ran MiXCR on the PCR reads and lists one entry per CDR3 protein. The repertoire includes 460,000 or so distinct CDR3 sequences, 20% to 25% of them detected once, and about 0.84% sits in the top ten. Libraries from naive CD8 cells were generated from 20,000 to 1,000,000 sorted cells (with 10%, 30% or 50% RNA). When naive CD8 T cells were sorted, they were gated as CD8+CD4-CCR7+CD45RA+.

Sequenced input: naive CD8+ T cells from blood, with Jurkat cell RNA spiked in. Subset specified: FACS-sorted CD8+CD4-CCR7+CD45RA+ naive T cells. The TCR sequence derives from a human donor in good health. Some libraries in this study had Jurkat cell RNA spiked in. This sequence joins TRBV4-2 and TRBJ2-3; the D gene is possibly TRBD2 (6 bases). CDR3 sequence reads: CASSQVVRGTEDTQYF. The CDR3 DNA is TGTGCCAGCAGCCAAGTGGTGCGCGGGACTGAAGATACGCAGTATTTT.